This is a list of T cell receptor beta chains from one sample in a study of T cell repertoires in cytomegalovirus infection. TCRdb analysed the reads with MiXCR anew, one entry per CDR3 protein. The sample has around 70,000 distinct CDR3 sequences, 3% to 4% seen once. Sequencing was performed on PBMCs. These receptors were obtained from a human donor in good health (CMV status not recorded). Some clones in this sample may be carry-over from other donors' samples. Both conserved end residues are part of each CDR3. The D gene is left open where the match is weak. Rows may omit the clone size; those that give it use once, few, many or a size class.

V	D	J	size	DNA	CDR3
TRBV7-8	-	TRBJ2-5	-	TGTGCCAGCAGCCGAGAGTTTGGGAGATACCAAGAGACCCAGTACTTC	CASSREFGRYQETQYF
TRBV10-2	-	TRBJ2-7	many	TGCGCCAGCAGTGAGTCGGGGGACCCTTCGTACGAGCAGTACTTC	CASSESGDPSYEQYF
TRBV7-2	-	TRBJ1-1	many	TGTGCCAGCAGCGTTTCTAGTCAGGGCACGAGGGAAGCTTTCTTT	CASSVSSQGTREAFF
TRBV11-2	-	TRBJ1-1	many	TGTGCCAGCAGCTCTGGACAGATGGCTACTGAAGCTTTCTTT	CASSSGQMATEAFF
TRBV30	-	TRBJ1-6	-	TGTGCCTGGAATGGACAGTTTAATTCACCCCTCCACTTT	CAWNGQFNSPLHF
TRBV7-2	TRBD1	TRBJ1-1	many	TGTGCCAGCAGCCCTAGACAGGGTTTGAACACTGAAGCTTTCTTT	CASSPRQGLNTEAFF
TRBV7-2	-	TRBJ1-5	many	TGTGCCAGCAGCTTAGTTGGGGGAAAGAGCAATCAGCCCCAGCATTTT	CASSLVGGKSNQPQHF
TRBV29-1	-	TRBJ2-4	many	TGCAGCGCGGGACTAGCCAAAAACATTCAGTACTTC	CSAGLAKNIQYF
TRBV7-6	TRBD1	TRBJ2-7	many	TGTGCCAGCAGCTTAGGCGGGACAGGGGGCGAGCAGTACTTC	CASSLGGTGGEQYF
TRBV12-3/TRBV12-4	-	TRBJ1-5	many	TGTGCCAGCAGTCAAACAGGGATGAATCAGCCCCAGCATTTT	CASSQTGMNQPQHF